A selection of T cell receptor beta chains follows, all from one sample in a study of T cells in localized non-small cell lung cancer. Sequenced by immunoSEQ multiplex PCR; TCRdb stores in-frame clones only, minus some. Of tens of thousands of clones in the sample, 93% were seen once. Source: peripheral blood, taken before any cancer treatment. The receptor source for this set is a female donor older than 55 with stage I lung adenocarcinoma. CDR3s leave out the opening cysteine and the closing phenylalanine or tryptophan.

v_call	j_call	cdr3_aa
TRBV7-2	TRBJ2-3	ASSLTSSGGLSTDTQY
TRBV2	TRBJ2-5	ASKRGPQETQY
TRBV7-2	TRBJ1-2	ASRYQGMIGYGYT
TRBV14	TRBJ2-2	ASSQESGPSELF
TRBV4-3	TRBJ2-6	ASSQEGWGRYSGANVLT
TRBV7-2	TRBJ1-2	ARGQEGGGNYGYT
TRBV20-1	TRBJ2-7	SAPTSYEQY
TRBV28	TRBJ1-1	ASSPPRGIITEAF
TRBV7-9	TRBJ2-3	ASSFNTDTQY
TRBV19	TRBJ1-1	ASSSEQGGGTEAF
TRBV4-3	TRBJ1-3	ASSQSRRGSGNTIY
TRBV27	TRBJ1-2	ASSLKVGGSYGYT
TRBV4-3	TRBJ1-1	ASSQDRRLGNTEAF
TRBV5-1	TRBJ1-3	ASSLDRGFGNTIY
TRBV7-2	TRBJ2-1	ASSSPGQGHSEQF
TRBV19	TRBJ1-5	ASSIGARSGQPQH
TRBV2	TRBJ2-7	ASSQDPFYEQY
TRBV7-3	TRBJ1-2	ASIAGGLYGYT
TRBV28	TRBJ2-3	ASSPTGLRDTQY
TRBV4-2	TRBJ2-3	ASSQSGSETDTQY
TRBV11-3	TRBJ1-2	ASSLEGYGYT
TRBV30	TRBJ2-5	AWSVRVAKTQY
TRBV21-1	TRBJ2-3	ASSKALKAGTNPNTDTQY
TRBV7-9	TRBJ2-5	ASSQGTGLETQY
TRBV19	TRBJ2-6	ASSIGQAGANVLT
TRBV6-1	TRBJ1-1	ASSGYTEAF
TRBV9	TRBJ2-3	ASSQGGEEGTDTQY
TRBV5-1	TRBJ1-1	ASSLGWGRGNTEAF
TRBV6-6	TRBJ1-2	ASSRAQTGYGYT
TRBV21-1	TRBJ2-1	ASRRLVGPYNEQF
TRBV6-5	TRBJ1-1	ASSYSQGLTEAF
TRBV6-1	TRBJ2-2	ASSPFNTGELF
TRBV28	TRBJ1-2	ASSIQGFYGYT
TRBV7-8	TRBJ2-1	ASIRSSYNEQF
TRBV7-9	TRBJ2-3	ASSDDRLGADTQY
TRBV28	TRBJ2-3	ASSFPQGLEAQY
TRBV5-1	TRBJ1-1	ASRGGQTSTEAF
TRBV5-8	TRBJ1-2	ASRSAGGYT
TRBV6-5	TRBJ2-5	ASRGTGRETQY
TRBV5-6	TRBJ2-3	DRGQRNCTQY
TRBV7-9	TRBJ2-5	ASSVDLGQQETQY
TRBV5-6	TRBJ2-2	ASIRRRATGELF
TRBV10-3	TRBJ1-5	AISEGTDSNQPQH
TRBV6-1	TRBJ2-1	ASSEYGYNEQF
TRBV9	TRBJ1-5	ASSAREGSNQPQH
TRBV4-3	TRBJ1-5	ASSQGSVGQPQH
TRBV6-1	TRBJ1-2	ASSPFRQGAYGYT
TRBV7-9	TRBJ1-1	ASSLPGNTEAF
TRBV29-1	TRBJ2-6	SVWGSGANVLT
TRBV27	TRBJ2-7	ASSLTSGGIYEQY